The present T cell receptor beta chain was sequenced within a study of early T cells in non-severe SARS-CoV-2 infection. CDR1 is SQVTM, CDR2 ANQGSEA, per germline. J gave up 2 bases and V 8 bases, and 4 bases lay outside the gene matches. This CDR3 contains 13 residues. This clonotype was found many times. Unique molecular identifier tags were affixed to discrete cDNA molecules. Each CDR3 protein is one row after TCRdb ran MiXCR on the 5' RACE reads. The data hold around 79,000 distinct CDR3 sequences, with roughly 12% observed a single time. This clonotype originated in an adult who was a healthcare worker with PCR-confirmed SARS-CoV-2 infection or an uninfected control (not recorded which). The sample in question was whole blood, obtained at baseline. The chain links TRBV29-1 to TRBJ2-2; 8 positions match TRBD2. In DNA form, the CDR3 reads TGCAGCTCGGTAGCGGGAAACACCGGGGAGCTGTTTTTT. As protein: CSSVAGNTGELFF.